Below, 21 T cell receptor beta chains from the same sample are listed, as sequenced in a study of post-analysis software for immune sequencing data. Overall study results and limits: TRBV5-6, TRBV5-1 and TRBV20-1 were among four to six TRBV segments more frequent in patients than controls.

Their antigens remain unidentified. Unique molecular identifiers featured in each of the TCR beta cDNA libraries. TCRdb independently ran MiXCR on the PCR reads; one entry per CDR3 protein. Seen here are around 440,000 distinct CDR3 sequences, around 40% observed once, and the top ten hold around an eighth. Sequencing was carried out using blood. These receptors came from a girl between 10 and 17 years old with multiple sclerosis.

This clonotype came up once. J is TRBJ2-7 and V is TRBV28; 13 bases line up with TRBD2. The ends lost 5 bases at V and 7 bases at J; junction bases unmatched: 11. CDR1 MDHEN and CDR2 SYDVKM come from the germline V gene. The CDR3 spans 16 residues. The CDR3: CASSPNGLAGVREQYF. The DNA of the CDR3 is TGTGCCAGCAGTCCCAATGGACTAGCGGGAGTACGGGAGCAGTACTTC.

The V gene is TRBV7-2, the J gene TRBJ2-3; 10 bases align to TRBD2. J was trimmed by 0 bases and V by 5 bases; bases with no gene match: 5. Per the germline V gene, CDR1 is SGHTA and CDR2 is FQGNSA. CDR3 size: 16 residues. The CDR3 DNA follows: TGTGCCAGCAGCGCAACTAGCGGGGCTAGCACAGATACGCAGTATTTT. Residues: CASSATSGASTDTQYF.

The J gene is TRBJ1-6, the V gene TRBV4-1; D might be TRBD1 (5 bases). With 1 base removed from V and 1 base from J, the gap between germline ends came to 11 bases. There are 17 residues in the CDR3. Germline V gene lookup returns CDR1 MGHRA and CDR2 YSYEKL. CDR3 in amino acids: CASSQVRTSSYNSPLHF. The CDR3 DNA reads TGCGCCAGCAGCCAAGTCAGGACATCTTCCTATAATTCACCCCTCCACTTT.

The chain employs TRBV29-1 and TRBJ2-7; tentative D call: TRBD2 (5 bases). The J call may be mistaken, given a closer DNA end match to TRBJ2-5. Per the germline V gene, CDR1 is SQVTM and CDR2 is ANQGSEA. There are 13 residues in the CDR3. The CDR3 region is CSVEDGRAGTQYF. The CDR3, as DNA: TGCAGCGTTGAAGACGGGCGCGCGGGGACCCAGTACTTC.

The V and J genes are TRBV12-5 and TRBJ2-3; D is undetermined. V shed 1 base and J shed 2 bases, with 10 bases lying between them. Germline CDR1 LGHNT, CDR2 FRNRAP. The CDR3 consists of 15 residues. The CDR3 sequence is CASGLAPGPTDTQYF. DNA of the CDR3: TGTGCTAGTGGTTTGGCCCCGGGCCCCACAGATACGCAGTATTTT.

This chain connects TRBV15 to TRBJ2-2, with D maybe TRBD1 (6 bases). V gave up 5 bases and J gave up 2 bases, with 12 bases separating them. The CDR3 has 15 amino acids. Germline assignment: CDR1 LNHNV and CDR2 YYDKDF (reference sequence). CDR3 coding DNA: TGTGCCACCAGCTTTGACAGGTTTAACACCGGGGAGCTGTTTTTT. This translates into CATSFDRFNTGELFF. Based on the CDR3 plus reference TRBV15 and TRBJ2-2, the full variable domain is DAMVIQNPRYQVTQFGKPVTLSCSQTLNHNVMYWYQQKSSQAPKLLFHYYDKDFNNEADTPDNFQSRRPNTSFCFLDIRSPGLGDTAMYLCATSFDRFNTGELFFGEGSRLTVL.

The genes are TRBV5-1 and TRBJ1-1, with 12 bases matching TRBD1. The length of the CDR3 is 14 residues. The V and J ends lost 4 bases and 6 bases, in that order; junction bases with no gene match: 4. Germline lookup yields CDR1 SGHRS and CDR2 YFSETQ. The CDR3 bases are TGCGCCAGCAGCGAGGGACAGGGGGCCCCTGAAGCTTTCTTT. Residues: CASSEGQGAPEAFF.

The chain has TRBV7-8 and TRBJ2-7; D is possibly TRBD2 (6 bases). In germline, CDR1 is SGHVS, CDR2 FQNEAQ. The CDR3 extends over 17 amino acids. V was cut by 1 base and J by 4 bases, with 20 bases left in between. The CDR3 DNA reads TGTGCCAGCAGCTTAGTTAAGGTGCGGACGGGAGCGTACGAGCAGTACTTC. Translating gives CASSLVKVRTGAYEQYF.

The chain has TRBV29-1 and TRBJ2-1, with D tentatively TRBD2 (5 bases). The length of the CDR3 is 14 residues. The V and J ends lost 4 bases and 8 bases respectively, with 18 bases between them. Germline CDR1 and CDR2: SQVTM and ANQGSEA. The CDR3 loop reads CSVGTGSNFDEQFF. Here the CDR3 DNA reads TGCAGCGTTGGAACGGGAAGTAATTTCGATGAGCAGTTCTTC.

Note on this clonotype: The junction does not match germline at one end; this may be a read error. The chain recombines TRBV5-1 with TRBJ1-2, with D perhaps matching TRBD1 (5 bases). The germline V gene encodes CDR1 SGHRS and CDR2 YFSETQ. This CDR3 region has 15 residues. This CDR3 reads CASNLTASNNYGYTF. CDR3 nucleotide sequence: TGCGCCAGCAACTTGACAGCGAGTAATAACTATGGCTACACCTTC. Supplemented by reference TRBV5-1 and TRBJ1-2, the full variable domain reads KAGVTQTPRYLIKTRGQQVTLSCSPISGHRSVSWYQQTPGQGLQFLFEYFSETQRNKGNFPGRFSGRQFSNSRSEMNVSTLELGDSALYLCASNLTASNNYGYTFGSGTRLTVV.

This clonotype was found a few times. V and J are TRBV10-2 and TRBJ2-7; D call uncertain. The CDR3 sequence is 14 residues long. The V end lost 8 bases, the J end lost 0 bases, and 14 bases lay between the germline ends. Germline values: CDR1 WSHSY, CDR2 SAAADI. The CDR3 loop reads CASPRRFSSYEQYF. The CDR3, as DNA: TGCGCCAGCCCGAGACGGTTTAGCTCCTACGAGCAGTACTTC.

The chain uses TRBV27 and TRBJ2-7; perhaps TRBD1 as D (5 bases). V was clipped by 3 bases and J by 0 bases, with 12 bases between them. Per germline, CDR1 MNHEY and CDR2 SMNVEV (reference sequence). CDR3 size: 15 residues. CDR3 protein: CASSFKGFGSYEQYF. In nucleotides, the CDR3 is TGTGCCAGCAGTTTCAAGGGGTTCGGCTCCTACGAGCAGTACTTC.

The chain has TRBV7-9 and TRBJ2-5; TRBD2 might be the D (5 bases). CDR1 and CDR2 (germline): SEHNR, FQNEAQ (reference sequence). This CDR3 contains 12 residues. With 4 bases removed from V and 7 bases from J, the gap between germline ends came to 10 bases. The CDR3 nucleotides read TGTGCCAGCAGCTCCCCCCGGGGGACCCAGTACTTC. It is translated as CASSSPRGTQYF.

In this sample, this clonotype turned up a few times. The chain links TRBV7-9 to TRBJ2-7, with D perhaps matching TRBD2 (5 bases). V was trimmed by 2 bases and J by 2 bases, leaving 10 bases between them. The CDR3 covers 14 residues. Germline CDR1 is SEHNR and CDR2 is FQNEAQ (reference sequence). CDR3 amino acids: CASSLSTRTYEQYF. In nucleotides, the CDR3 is TGTGCCAGCAGCTTAAGTACTAGGACCTACGAGCAGTACTTC.

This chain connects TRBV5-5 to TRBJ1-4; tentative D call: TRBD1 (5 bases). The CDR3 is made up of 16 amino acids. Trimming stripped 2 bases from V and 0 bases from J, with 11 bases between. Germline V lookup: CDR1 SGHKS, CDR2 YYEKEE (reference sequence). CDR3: CASSFGAVSTNEKLFF. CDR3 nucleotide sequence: TGTGCCAGCAGCTTTGGGGCGGTCTCAACTAATGAAAAACTGTTTTTT. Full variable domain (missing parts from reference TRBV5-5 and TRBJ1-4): DAGVTQSPTHLIKTRGQQVTLRCSPISGHKSVSWYQQVLGQGPQFIFQYYEKEERGRGNFPDRFSARQFPNYSSELNVNALLLGDSALYLCASSFGAVSTNEKLFFGSGTQLSVL.

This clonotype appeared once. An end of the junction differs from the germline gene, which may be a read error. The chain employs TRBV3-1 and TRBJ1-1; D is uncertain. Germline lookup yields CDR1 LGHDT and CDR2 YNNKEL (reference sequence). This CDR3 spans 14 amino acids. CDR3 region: CASSQGLMKTEAFF. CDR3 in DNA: TGTGCCAGCAGCCAAGGTCTGATGAAGACTGAAGCTTTCTTT.

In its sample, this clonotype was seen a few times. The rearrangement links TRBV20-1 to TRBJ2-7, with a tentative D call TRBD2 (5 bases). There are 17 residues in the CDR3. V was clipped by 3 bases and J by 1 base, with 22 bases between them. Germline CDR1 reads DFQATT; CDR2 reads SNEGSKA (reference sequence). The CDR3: CSARGIKTRDISYEQYF. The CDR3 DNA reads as TGCAGTGCTAGGGGGATTAAGACCCGGGATATTTCCTACGAGCAGTACTTC.

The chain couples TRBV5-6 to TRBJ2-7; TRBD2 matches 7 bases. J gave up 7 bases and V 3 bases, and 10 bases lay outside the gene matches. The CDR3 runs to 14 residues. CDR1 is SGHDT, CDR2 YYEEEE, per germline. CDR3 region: CASSYWDVGGEQYF. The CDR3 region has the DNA TGTGCCAGCAGCTATTGGGACGTCGGGGGGGAGCAGTACTTC.

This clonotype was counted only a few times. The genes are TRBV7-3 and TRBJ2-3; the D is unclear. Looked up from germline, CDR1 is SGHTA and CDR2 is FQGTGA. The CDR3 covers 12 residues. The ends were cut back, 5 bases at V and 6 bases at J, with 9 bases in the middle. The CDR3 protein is CASSPEWDTQYF. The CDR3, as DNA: TGTGCCAGCAGCCCGGAATGGGATACGCAGTATTTT.

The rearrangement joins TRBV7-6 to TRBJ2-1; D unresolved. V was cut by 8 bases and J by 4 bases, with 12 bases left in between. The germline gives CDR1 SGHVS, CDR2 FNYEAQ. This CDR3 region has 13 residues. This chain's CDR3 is CASDEGVYNEQFF. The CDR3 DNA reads TGTGCCAGCGACGAAGGAGTGTACAATGAGCAGTTCTTC.

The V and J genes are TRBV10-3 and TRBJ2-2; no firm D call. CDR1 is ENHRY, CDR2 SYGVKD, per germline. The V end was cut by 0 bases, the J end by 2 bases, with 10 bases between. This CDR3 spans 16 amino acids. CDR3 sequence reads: CAISESASPNTGELFF. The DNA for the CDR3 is TGTGCCATCAGTGAGTCCGCTAGTCCAAACACCGGGGAGCTGTTTTTT.